The clone carrying this TCR beta chain was picked up a small number of times. Its target is not known. From the 5' RACE reads, TCRdb called clonotypes with MiXCR, one entry per CDR3 protein. The table records about 150,000 distinct CDR3 sequences, about 14% of them present only once. The source of the sample is a study of T-cell memory formation after mild COVID-19. Turning to the study itself: Largely donor-specific sequence clusters came from two donors. General study results and limits: Whether second-wave clones peaking at day 37 were SARS-CoV-2 specific went unconfirmed. Clones shrinking from day 15 to 85 showed even CD4/CD8 mixes; later expanders tilted CD4+.

This CDR3 is built from 16 residues. The germline V gene encodes CDR1 LNHNV and CDR2 YYDKDF (reference sequence). V was shortened by 0 bases and J by 2 bases, with 11 bases between the two germline ends. Material: PBMCs or a T cell subset sorted from them (not recorded which). The source is an adult woman who had mild COVID-19 (a few samples of this study predate the infection). Cell type and time point are not known. The chain joins TRBV15 to TRBJ2-1; D gene uncertain. CDR3 nucleotide sequence: TGTGCCACCAGCAGAGATCCTCCCGGAACCTACAATGAGCAGTTCTTC. Its protein product is CATSRDPPGTYNEQFF.